This record covers a single T cell receptor beta chain. The antigen is undetermined. Treatment described: roughly 20 received Ad26.COV2.S at low or high dose, single or two shots; about five received placebo; per-sample allocation not given. Samples analyzed were those drawn on day 63 after the first vaccine or placebo injection. The donor was a Boston adult aged 18-55 years. Ad26.COV2.S expressed prefusion-stabilized spike from the original Wuhan strain. These data belong to a study of Ad26.COV2.S vaccination and SARS-CoV-2 variants. Overall study: Ad26.COV2.S shots went into the muscle once or twice, 56 days apart.

Assay: immunoSEQ multiplex PCR; the TCRdb copy retains only in-frame clones and omits some. The sample consists of approximately 410,000 clones, 70% to 90% of them appearing once. The germline V gene encodes CDR1 SNHLY and CDR2 FYNNEI. This CDR3 is built from 14 residues. The J segment lost 4 bases and the V segment lost 5 bases, leaving 6 bases of the junction unmatched. Study results and caveats: Vaccine and placebo recipients had comparable breadth of non-spike TCRs.

The sample here was peripheral blood, taken in a trial of Ad26.COV2.S vaccine versus placebo. The J gene is TRBJ2-5, the V gene TRBV2, with 8 bases lining up with TRBD2. The TCR originated in a person between 18 and 65 years old who received the Ad26.COV2.S COVID-19 vaccine or a placebo. DNA of the CDR3: TGTGCCAGCAGTTCCCGGGGGGGCCCAGAGACCCAGTACTTC. As protein: CASSSRGGPETQYF.